The source of this T cell receptor (beta chain) is a study of cytomegalovirus exposure and HLA in healthy donors. This clone showed up just once. Its antigen is not identified. Use of 60 Vbeta and 13 Jbeta primers characterized the PCR. The protocol was immunoSEQ multiplex PCR, while the TCRdb copy is restricted to in-frame clones and leaves out a portion. The sample contains over 90,000 clones, 75% to 85% of which appear only once. Whole-study results and caveats: In a later analysis, a missense DCLRE1C variant was linked to TCR beta V- and J-gene trimming. Links to common viral pathogens appeared, in a later analysis, for several of the most significant clusters.

CDR3 size: 16 residues. The V and J ends lost 6 bases and 2 bases, in that order; junction bases with no gene match: 11. Germline V gives CDR1 SNHLY, CDR2 FYNNEI. Sample: PBMCs. The clonotype originates from a young woman in good health and CMV-seropositive. The chain employs TRBV2 and TRBJ2-3; 7 bases line up with TRBD2. The CDR3 sequence: CASRGVGGRNTDTQYF. In nucleotides, the CDR3 is TGTGCCAGCAGGGGAGTGGGGGGGAGGAACACAGATACGCAGTATTTT.